The following is a T cell receptor beta chain sequence with its context. Its matching antigen is unknown. The record originates from a study of PD-1 blockade in classical Hodgkin lymphoma. Regarding the study as a whole: A significant rise in TCR diversity was seen by C4D1 for CD4+ cells but not for CD8+ cells.

The CDR3 length is 14 residues. V trimming: 5 bases; J trimming: 2 bases; junction bases outside the gene matches: 5. From germline, CDR1 is SGHTA and CDR2 FQGTGA. Every patient had relapsed following autologous stem cell transplantation, and cohorts differed in brentuximab vedotin exposure. Some clones are missing from TCRdb's copy, which holds only in-frame ones; the method was immunoSEQ multiplex PCR. The repertoire holds under 60,000 clones, with approximately 73% as singletons. The sequence derives from a human donor with classical Hodgkin lymphoma. The chain combines TRBV7-3 with TRBJ2-5; 7 bases match TRBD1. The source material was peripheral blood mononuclear cells (PBMCs), sampled before the second cycle of nivolumab. CDR3 DNA: TGTGCCAGCAGCCCACAGGGACAGCAAGAGACCCAGTACTTC. It codes for CASSPQGQQETQYF.